This T cell receptor (beta chain) was retrieved from a study of regulatory T cells in long-lasting Graves disease (dated by TCRdb to 2020 to 2022). Turning to the overall study: Persistent Graves' disease was defined as persistently positive TSH receptor autoantibodies together with antithyroid drug treatment for over 5 years. Persistent Graves' disease patients were compared with newly diagnosed Graves' disease patients by peripheral blood TCR sequencing and RNA sequencing. TCR sequencing covered about 13 persistent and some 20 newly diagnosed Graves' disease patients, about 35 samples in total. The study was registered as a clinical trial and conducted in China. Antithyroid drugs had been taken for about 10.3 years on average by persistent Graves' disease patients in the clinical cohort. The study at large found these results: The small sample size was acknowledged by the authors as a limitation that may reduce accuracy. Because the primary lesion, thyroid tissue, could not be accessed, the study looked at peripheral blood alone. Persistent patients shared more public clonotypes among themselves (2,741) than newly diagnosed patients did (more than 950). Sequencing and analysis were limited to the TCR beta chain. Persistent disease showed preferential use of TRBV28, TRBJ1-2 and TRBJ2-5, whereas newly diagnosed disease favored TRBV20-1 and TRBJ2-1. Compared with newly diagnosed patients, persistent Graves' disease patients had lower TCR Shannon entropy and fewer highly expanded clones, which suggests clonal expansion.

The library relied on multiplex PCR. Sequencer: Illumina HiSeq 4000. iRepertoire HTBI primers and Arm-PCR amplification of CDR3 regions were used to construct TCR beta libraries. Before sequencing, the PCR products went through gel purification. As for the original processing: Across samples, about 63 TRBV and roughly 15 TRBJ segments were identified and used for gene usage analysis of CDR3 amino acid clonotypes. COPE and FqMerger were used to merge the filtered high-quality paired reads into contigs. BLAST was used to align contigs to IMGT TRBV, TRBD and TRBJ reference genes, and CDR3 was defined according to IMGT. Any clonotype with a frequency above 0.1% was classified as a highly expanded clone. Repertoire diversity was measured by Shannon entropy, and V-J evenness by the Gini coefficient. Public clonotypes were defined as clonotypes shared by more than one individual. The raw public reads went through TCRdb reprocessing: fastp at Q25, MiXCR clone calling, in-frame beta chains kept. Under each unique CDR3 protein, matching rows form one entry showing the most common genes and DNA. V and J calls and clone size were set by TCRdb, not the authors. In this sample the table shows 400,000 or so distinct CDR3 sequences, around 24% of which occur a single time. About a quarter of the sample is in the top ten clones.

Taken with the paper, the label for time point translates to: persistent/refractory GD, antithyroid drugs over 5 years with positive TRAb. For both TCR sequencing and RNA sequencing, RNA was extracted from PBMCs in TRIzol. The diagnosis of Graves' disease was made according to American Thyroid Association guidelines. Patients for the study were recruited at an endocrinology department in Xi'an, China. Each patient gave approximately 9.7 milliliters of peripheral blood, collected in an EDTA anticoagulant tube. Ficoll Paque Plus density gradient separation was used to isolate PBMCs, and no further T cell sorting was performed. RNA quality was checked with an Agilent 2100 Bioanalyzer and agarose gel, and concentration with a NanoDrop 2000. V lost 4 bases and J lost 4 bases; the stretch between them is 13 bases long. The germline V gene yields LGHNT for CDR1 and FRNRAP for CDR2. CDR3 length: 14 amino acids, cysteine to phenylalanine. Of the read, only the CDR3 DNA is kept; its 42 bases are in frame from base 1.

This clonotype was counted ten times or more. There is no known antigen for this receptor. Base quality data are lacking; no much larger clone is found one base away. The chain is assembled from TRBV12-5 and TRBJ2-5; the D element could tentatively be TRBD1 or TRBD2, as 6 bases agree for each. This TCR came from a female donor with Graves disease. The sample here was peripheral blood mononuclear cells (PBMCs), taken when the disease was refractory, from a patient treated with antithyroid drugs. The CDR3 is CASGSPGGGETQYF. The DNA sequence reads TGTGCTAGTGGTTCGCCCGGAGGGGGAGAGACCCAGTACTTC.